Below, 21 T cell receptor beta chains from the same sample are listed, as sequenced in a study of shared clonotypes between healthy human individuals. Naivety among CD8 cells was defined by CD45RO negativity and positive CCR7 selection, thereby excluding terminally differentiated effector memory CD45RA+ cells. Sequenced by immunoSEQ multiplex PCR; TCRdb stores in-frame clones only, minus some. The data hold some 2.1 million clones, with around 93% observed a single time. The sample comprised naive CD8+ T cells from PBMCs. These receptors were taken from a man aged 18 to 29 in good health. Some clones in this sample may be carry-over from other donors' samples.

The chain has TRBV2 and TRBJ1-2, with D perhaps TRBD1 (5 bases). CDR1 and CDR2 (germline): SNHLY, FYNNEI. The CDR3 is 15 residues long. Trimming pared 7 bases from V and 0 bases from J, leaving 15 bases between. The CDR3 DNA reads TGTGCCAGCAAATCCGGGACGGAGACTAACTATGGCTACACCTTC. Protein product: CASKSGTETNYGYTF.

The chain joins TRBV7-6 to TRBJ2-7; TRBD2 agrees at 7 bases. The V segment lost 5 bases and the J segment 3 bases; nucleotides outside the gene matches: 4. CDR1 and CDR2 (germline): SGHVS, FNYEAQ. The CDR3 loop spans 13 amino acids. The CDR3 nucleotides read TGTGCCAGCAGCGTGACTAGCAGCTACGAGCAGTACTTC. Protein: CASSVTSSYEQYF. The complete variable domain, with remaining parts taken from reference TRBV7-6 and TRBJ2-7, reads GAGVSQSPRYKVTKRGQDVALRCDPISGHVSLYWYRQALGQGPEFLTYFNYEAQQDKSGLPNDRFSAERPEGSISTLTIQRTEQRDSAMYRCASSVTSSYEQYFGPGTRLTVT.

CDR3 bases: TGTGCCAGCAGTTACCGAGGGGATCAGCCCCAGCATTTT. Translated: CASSYRGDQPQHF. This chain connects TRBV6-6 to TRBJ1-5; a possible D gene is TRBD1 (5 bases). The V and J ends lost 2 bases and 5 bases respectively, with 7 bases between them. In germline, CDR1 is MNHNY, CDR2 SVGAGI (reference sequence). This CDR3 is built from 13 residues.

V and J are TRBV7-9 and TRBJ2-7; 8 nucleotides match TRBD1. The CDR3 runs 16 residues. Trimming cost V 5 bases and J 4 bases; bases outside gene matches: 13. In germline, CDR1 is SEHNR, CDR2 FQNEAQ (reference sequence). In nucleotides, the CDR3 is TGTGCCAGCAGCACCCCAGGACAGGGAGGAGTGTACGAGCAGTACTTC. Amino acids: CASSTPGQGGVYEQYF. Looking up the rest from reference TRBV7-9 and TRBJ2-7 gives the full variable domain: DTGVSQNPRHKITKRGQNVTFRCDPISEHNRLYWYRQTLGQGPEFLTYFQNEAQLEKSRLLSDRFSAERPKGSFSTLEIQRTEQGDSAMYLCASSTPGQGGVYEQYFGPGTRLTVT.

A note on this clone: This same CDR3 is encoded by further DNA sequences in the sample. This chain connects TRBV6-6 to TRBJ2-7; no firm D call. The CDR3 extends over 12 amino acids. CDR1 MNHNY and CDR2 SVGAGI come from the germline V gene (reference sequence). V was pared by 7 bases and J by 1 base, with 8 bases between. The CDR3 here is CASTSGSYEQYF. CDR3 DNA sequence: TGTGCCAGCACGTCCGGTTCCTACGAGCAGTACTTC.

The chain combines TRBV18 with TRBJ2-1, with D perhaps matching TRBD2 (6 bases). V was trimmed by 6 bases and J by 5 bases, leaving 17 bases between them. CDR1 KGHSH and CDR2 LQKENI come from the germline V gene. The CDR3 covers 15 residues. DNA of the CDR3: TGTGCCAGCTCCCCGTGGAGGGCCGCGGACAATGAGCAGTTCTTC. Translating it yields CASSPWRAADNEQFF. Supplemented by reference TRBV18 and TRBJ2-1, the full variable domain reads NAGVMQNPRHLVRRRGQEARLRCSPMKGHSHVYWYRQLPEEGLKFMVYLQKENIIDESGMPKERFSAEFPKEGPSILRIQQVVRGDSAAYFCASSPWRAADNEQFFGPGTRLTVL.

On this clone: This same CDR3 is encoded by further DNA sequences in the sample. The V call is TRBV19, the J call TRBJ2-7; 7 nucleotides align to TRBD1. V lost 3 bases to trimming and J lost 2 bases; unmatched junction nucleotides: 4. This CDR3 is built from 14 residues. Germline CDR1 reads LNHDA; CDR2 reads SQIVND (reference sequence). The CDR3 loop reads CASSITGEAYEQYF. CDR3 sequence (DNA): TGTGCCAGTAGTATCACAGGGGAAGCCTACGAGCAGTACTTC. Together with reference TRBV19 and TRBJ2-7, the CDR3 gives the full variable domain: DGGITQSPKYLFRKEGQNVTLSCEQNLNHDAMYWYRQDPGQGLRLIYYSQIVNDFQKGDIAEGYSVSREKKESFPLTVTSAQKNPTAFYLCASSITGEAYEQYFGPGTRLTVT.

The chain uses TRBV7-9 and TRBJ2-7; possible D gene TRBD2, 5 bases. The germline V gene has CDR1 SEHNR and CDR2 FQNEAQ (reference sequence). The CDR3 has 13 residues. The V end was cut by 6 bases, the J end by 3 bases, with 12 bases between. CDR3 amino acids: CASRNRTDYEQYF. In DNA form, the CDR3 reads TGTGCCAGCAGGAATCGGACTGACTACGAGCAGTACTTC.

The chain employs TRBV5-1 and TRBJ2-7; TRBD1 agrees at 9 bases. The CDR3 runs to 13 residues. Germline trimming cut 3 bases from V and 6 bases from J; bases unmatched to any gene: 4. Germline lookup yields CDR1 SGHRS and CDR2 YFSETQ. DNA of the CDR3: TGCGCCAGCAGCTACGGACAGGGGAGCGAGCAGTACTTC. Its protein product is CASSYGQGSEQYF.

The J gene is TRBJ2-3, the V gene TRBV5-8; D ambiguous. Germline values: CDR1 SGHTS, CDR2 YDEGEE. V lost 1 base and J 4 bases, leaving 4 bases between the germline ends. This CDR3 is built from 12 residues. The CDR3 spells CASSLFPDTQYF. The CDR3 region has the DNA TGTGCCAGCAGCTTGTTCCCAGATACGCAGTATTTT.

This chain connects TRBV28 to TRBJ2-3; TRBD2 matches at 8 bases. V dropped 3 bases and J dropped 4; count of bases not matched to a gene: 6. The CDR3 is made up of 15 amino acids. CDR1 is MDHEN and CDR2 is SYDVKM in the germline V gene. CDR3 loop: CASSFGTRAPDTQYF. The CDR3 nucleotides read TGTGCCAGCAGTTTCGGGACTAGGGCCCCAGATACGCAGTATTTT.

V gene TRBV2 combines with J gene TRBJ2-1, with 9 nucleotides matching TRBD2. J lost 8 bases, V lost 1 base, and 6 bases had no gene match. The CDR3 length is 15 residues. Germline V gene data show CDR1 as SNHLY and CDR2 as FYNNEI. Written as DNA, the CDR3 is TGTGCCAGCAGTGAAGGGGCGGGAGGGAGATATGAGCAGTTCTTC. Translating it yields CASSEGAGGRYEQFF.

The chain links TRBV9 to TRBJ2-6; D ambiguous. Germline CDR1 SGDLS, CDR2 YYNGEE. The germline V and J ends were trimmed by 4 bases and 0 bases, with 14 bases remaining between them. This CDR3 region has 17 residues. Here the CDR3 reads CASSLPWRNSGANVLTF. CDR3 in DNA: TGTGCCAGCAGCCTACCTTGGAGAAACTCTGGGGCCAACGTCCTGACTTTC.

The gene calls are TRBV30 and TRBJ1-5; perhaps TRBD1 as D (5 bases). Per the germline V gene, CDR1 is GTSNPN and CDR2 is SVGIG (reference sequence). V lost 3 bases and J 5 bases, leaving 14 bases between the germline ends. The CDR3 contains 14 residues. The CDR3 nucleotides are TGTGCCTGGAGGGACTACGGGACCGATCAGCCCCAGCATTTT. Amino acids: CAWRDYGTDQPQHF.

The genes are TRBV7-9 and TRBJ2-7, with D unclear. With 7 bases removed from V and 4 bases from J, the gap between germline ends came to 14 bases. The CDR3 contains 13 residues. The germline V gene encodes CDR1 SEHNR and CDR2 FQNEAQ (reference sequence). The CDR3 DNA follows: TGTGCCAGCACCGATTACTGGGCTTACGAGCAGTACTTC. Amino acid sequence: CASTDYWAYEQYF.

As for this clone: The sample holds other DNA sequences that translate to the same CDR3. This chain uses TRBV7-9 with TRBJ2-7; D is ambiguous. This CDR3 has 12 amino acids. Trimming pared 5 bases from V and 3 bases from J, leaving 8 bases between. Looked up from germline, CDR1 is SEHNR and CDR2 is FQNEAQ (reference sequence). The CDR3 DNA reads as TGTGCCAGCAGCCCCTCCGGCTACGAGCAGTACTTC. It is translated as CASSPSGYEQYF. The whole variable domain, remainder taken from reference TRBV7-9 and TRBJ2-7, is DTGVSQNPRHKITKRGQNVTFRCDPISEHNRLYWYRQTLGQGPEFLTYFQNEAQLEKSRLLSDRFSAERPKGSFSTLEIQRTEQGDSAMYLCASSPSGYEQYFGPGTRLTVT.

The gene calls are TRBV19 and TRBJ1-1; perhaps TRBD1 as D (5 bases). Germline V gene data show CDR1 as LNHDA and CDR2 as SQIVND (reference sequence). The CDR3 is 14 amino acids. The V gene lost 5 bases and the J gene lost 0 bases, with 10 bases spanning the gap. CDR3 sequence reads: CASSPGFMNTEAFF. The CDR3 DNA reads as TGTGCCAGTAGTCCAGGGTTCATGAACACTGAAGCTTTCTTT. Full variable domain (missing parts from reference TRBV19 and TRBJ1-1): DGGITQSPKYLFRKEGQNVTLSCEQNLNHDAMYWYRQDPGQGLRLIYYSQIVNDFQKGDIAEGYSVSREKKESFPLTVTSAQKNPTAFYLCASSPGFMNTEAFFGQGTRLTVV.

This clone was recorded only once. The CDR3 here is CASSPPEGSGGYTF. CDR3 DNA: TGTGCCAGCAGCCCCCCGGAGGGATCGGGTGGCTACACCTTC. This chain connects TRBV13 to TRBJ1-2; D ambiguous. Deletions cut 5 bases from V and 7 bases from J, with 17 bases between. Germline V CDR1 and CDR2: PRHDT, FYEKMQ (reference sequence). The CDR3 covers 14 residues.

On this clone itself: Other DNA sequences from this sample encode an identical CDR3 as well. The V call is TRBV9, the J call TRBJ2-1; D possibly corresponds to TRBD2 (6 bases). Germline assignment: CDR1 SGDLS and CDR2 YYNGEE. The CDR3 spans 15 residues. Deletions cut 0 bases from V and 4 bases from J, with 11 bases between. CDR3 protein: CASSVVPGLYNEQFF. Written as DNA, the CDR3 is TGTGCCAGCAGCGTAGTCCCTGGACTATACAATGAGCAGTTCTTC.

This rearrangement joins TRBV5-6 to TRBJ2-3; unclear D gene. The CDR3 extends over 16 amino acids. Germline CDR1 and CDR2: SGHDT and YYEEEE. V was cut by 0 bases and J by 0 bases, with 11 bases left in between. Written as DNA, the CDR3 is TGTGCCAGCAGCTTGGTTAGTCTGTTCAGCACAGATACGCAGTATTTT. Encoded protein: CASSLVSLFSTDTQYF. The full variable domain, with the rest looked up from reference TRBV5-6 and TRBJ2-3, is DAGVTQSPTHLIKTRGQQVTLRCSPKSGHDTVSWYQQALGQGPQFIFQYYEEEERQRGNFPDRFSGHQFPNYSSELNVNALLLGDSALYLCASSLVSLFSTDTQYFGPGTRLTVL.

The rearrangement links TRBV6-1 to TRBJ2-5; D possibly matches TRBD1 or TRBD2 (5 bases each). Trimming stripped 2 bases from V and 3 bases from J, with 13 bases between. Per the germline V gene, CDR1 is MNHNS and CDR2 is SASEGT. This CDR3 is built from 15 residues. The CDR3 sequence: CASSEYGRGEETQYF. For the CDR3, the DNA is TGTGCCAGCAGTGAATATGGTCGAGGGGAAGAGACCCAGTACTTC.